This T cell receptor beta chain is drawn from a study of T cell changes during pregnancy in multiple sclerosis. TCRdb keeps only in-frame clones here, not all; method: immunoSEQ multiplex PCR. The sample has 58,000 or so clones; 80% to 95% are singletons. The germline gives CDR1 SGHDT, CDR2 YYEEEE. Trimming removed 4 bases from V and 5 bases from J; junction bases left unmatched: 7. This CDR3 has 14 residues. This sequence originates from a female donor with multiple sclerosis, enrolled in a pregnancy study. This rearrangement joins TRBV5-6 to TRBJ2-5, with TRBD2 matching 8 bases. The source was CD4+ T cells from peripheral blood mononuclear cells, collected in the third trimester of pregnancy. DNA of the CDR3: TGTGCCAGCAGCGCACGGACTAGCTGGGAGACCCAGTACTTC. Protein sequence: CASSARTSWETQYF.